This T cell receptor beta chain was documented in a study of T cells in Graves' hyperthyroidism and ophthalmopathy. Study findings and constraints: In the blood, most expanded thyroid clonotypes above 0.001 appeared as well. Ophthalmopathy was predicted by the model a median of around 5.9 months ahead of onset.

The investigators amplified TCR beta CDR3 regions from RNA transcripts. Primed by the HTBI set, a first-round RT-PCR was run on the TCR CDR3. TCRdb re-called the multiplex PCR reads with MiXCR, one entry per CDR3 protein. The sample lists hundreds of thousands of distinct CDR3 sequences, about 38% occurring once. Absent ophthalmopathy progression within 18 months defined stable Graves' hyperthyroidism. Isolation of PBMCs was performed on 10 ml fresh peripheral blood. This CDR3 is 14 amino acids long. The germline V and J ends were trimmed by 5 bases and 1 base, with 11 bases remaining between them. In germline, CDR1 is DFQATT, CDR2 SNEGSKA (reference sequence). Turning to this clonotype: The antigen is not known.

The TCR was taken from a man aged 18 to 29 with Graves' hyperthyroidism. Sequenced: blood. The V and J genes are TRBV20-1 and TRBJ2-2; D perhaps matches TRBD2 (5 bases). DNA for the CDR3: TGCAGTGCTCACCGGGAAAAGAACACCGGGGAGCTGTTTTTT. Translated, it gives CSAHREKNTGELFF.